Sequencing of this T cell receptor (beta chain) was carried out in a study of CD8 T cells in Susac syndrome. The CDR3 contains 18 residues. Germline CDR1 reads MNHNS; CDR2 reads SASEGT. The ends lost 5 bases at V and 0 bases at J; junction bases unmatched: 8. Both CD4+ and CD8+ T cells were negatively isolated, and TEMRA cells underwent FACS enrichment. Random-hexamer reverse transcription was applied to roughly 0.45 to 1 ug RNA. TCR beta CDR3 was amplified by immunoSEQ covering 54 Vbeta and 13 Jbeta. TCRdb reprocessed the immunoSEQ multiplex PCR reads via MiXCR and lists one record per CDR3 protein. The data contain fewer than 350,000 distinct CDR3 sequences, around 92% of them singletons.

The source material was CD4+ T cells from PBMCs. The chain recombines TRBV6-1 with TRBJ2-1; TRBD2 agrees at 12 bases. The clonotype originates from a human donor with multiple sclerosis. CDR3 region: CASSPRTSGKSSYNEQFF. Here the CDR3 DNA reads TGTGCCAGCAGTCCTAGGACTAGCGGGAAAAGCTCCTACAATGAGCAGTTCTTC.